This T cell receptor beta chain was recorded in a study of identical twins. Overall study results and limits: Invariant MAIT and iNKT cells may have partly biased zero-insertion analyses.

In the case of this clonotype: Its antigen is as yet unknown.

The CDR3 sequence is 13 residues long. V lost 4 bases to trimming and J lost 5 bases, with 12 bases between them. CDR1 and CDR2 (germline): SGHKS, YYEKEE (reference sequence). The authors used template switching to add a universal primer site and gave cDNA unique molecular identifiers. TCRdb itself ran the 5' RACE reads through MiXCR, one entry per CDR3 protein. Among approximately 890,000 distinct CDR3 sequences listed, 10% to 15% were seen once. These data were likewise used in another study, on yellow fever vaccine responses in identical twins. That study adds: Reportedly, twins showed a vaccine T cell response that looked partly convergent and partly personalized.

The source of this sequence is a woman between 18 and 29 years old in good health. The sample taken for sequencing was PBMCs. The chain links TRBV5-5 to TRBJ2-5; perhaps TRBD2 as D (5 bases). The CDR3 reads CASSIRPGETQYF. For the CDR3, the DNA is TGTGCCAGCAGCATCAGACCGGGGGAGACCCAGTACTTC.